This entry features one T cell receptor (beta chain) sequence. What it binds is not known. The entry originates in a study of memory CD4+ T cells and cytomegalovirus serostatus. Study-wide background: Healthy Belgian adult donors included several CMV-positive and some 25 CMV-negative people.

Profiled with immunoSEQ multiplex PCR; TCRdb holds only in-frame clones, not every one. The top ten hold roughly 1.1% of the sample, which has tens of thousands of clones, about four fifths seen once. Single viable CD3+CD4+CD8-CD45RO+ cells were sorted as the memory CD4+ T cells. Donors' CMV status reflects serum IgG against pp150, pp28, p38, p52. The study's findings and limits: The CMV-associated TCR signature appears largely within the CD4+ memory repertoire. Repertoires predicted CMV serostatus with median bootstrapped AUC of about 0.95.

The specimen sequenced was memory CD4+ T cells from blood. The TCR sequence derives from an adult in good health and CMV-seronegative.

CDR3 in DNA: TGTGCCAGCAGCTCGACTAGCGTTTTCGTCGAGCAGTTCTTC. The encoded protein is CASSSTSVFVEQFF. This chain joins TRBV11-3 and TRBJ2-1; 8 positions match TRBD2. CDR3 length equals 14 residues. V dropped 4 bases and J dropped 10; count of bases not matched to a gene: 9. Germline assignment: CDR1 SGHNT and CDR2 YENEEA.